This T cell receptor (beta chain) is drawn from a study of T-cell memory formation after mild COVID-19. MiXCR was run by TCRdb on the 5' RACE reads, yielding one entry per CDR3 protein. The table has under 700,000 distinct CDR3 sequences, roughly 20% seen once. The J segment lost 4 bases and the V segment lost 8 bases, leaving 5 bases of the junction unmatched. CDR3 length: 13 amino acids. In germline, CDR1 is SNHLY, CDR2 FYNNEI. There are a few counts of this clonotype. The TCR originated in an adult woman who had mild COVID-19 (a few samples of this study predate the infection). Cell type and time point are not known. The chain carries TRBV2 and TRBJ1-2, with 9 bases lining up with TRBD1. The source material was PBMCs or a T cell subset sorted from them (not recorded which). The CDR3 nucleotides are TGTGCCAGCGATCGGGACAGGGCCTATGGCTACACCTTC. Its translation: CASDRDRAYGYTF.